This passage covers 7 T cell receptor beta chains from one sample sequenced in a study of monozygotic twins with inflammatory bowel disease. TCRdb reprocessed the 5' RACE reads and keeps a single row for each CDR3 protein, giving no DNA. In all, the sample yields about 450,000 distinct CDR3 sequences. Sequencing was performed on blood. Receptors originate from a human donor with ulcerative colitis or Crohn's disease, or a healthy co-twin of an affected twin (not recorded which).

V and J are TRBV12-3 or TRBV12-4 and TRBJ2-2; TCRdb outputs TRBD1, but without DNA this stays unchecked. The CDR3 covers 14 residues. The CDR3 sequence: CASSLGQAKGELFF.

The rearrangement joins TRBV10-3 to TRBJ2-3; lacking DNA, the TRBD1 call made by TCRdb goes unchecked. Germline lookup yields CDR1 ENHRY and CDR2 SYGVKD. CDR3 size: 12 residues. The CDR3 here is CAITQGTDTQYF.

The chain combines TRBV7-2 with TRBJ2-5; TCRdb returns TRBD2, unconfirmable since there is no DNA. This CDR3 contains 16 residues. Germline V gives CDR1 SGHTA, CDR2 FQGNSA. The CDR3: CASSLNTGLARETQYF.

The rearrangement uses TRBV5-1 and TRBJ1-1. The CDR3 runs 16 residues. Germline CDR1 SGHRS, CDR2 YFSETQ. This CDR3 is CASSLDFSGRYTEAFF.

This rearrangement joins TRBV3-1 to TRBJ2-5; TCRdb's D call, TRBD1, is unchecked because there is no DNA. Germline V gene lookup returns CDR1 LGHDT and CDR2 YNNKEL (reference sequence). This CDR3 is built from 19 residues. CDR3 protein: CASSQEFKPGTGLQETQYF.

The chain uses TRBV18 and TRBJ1-1; TCRdb selects TRBD1, and the lack of DNA leaves this call unchecked. CDR3 size: 15 residues. The germline V gene has CDR1 KGHSH and CDR2 LQKENI. The CDR3: CASSRDIPRGTEAFF. The full variable domain, completed using reference TRBV18 and TRBJ1-1, is NAGVMQNPRHLVRRRGQEARLRCSPMKGHSHVYWYRQLPEEGLKFMVYLQKENIIDESGMPKERFSAEFPKEGPSILRIQQVVRGDSAAYFCASSRDIPRGTEAFFGQGTRLTVV.

The chain joins TRBV29-1 to TRBJ2-3; there is no DNA to check the TCRdb D call of TRBD1. CDR1 SQVTM and CDR2 ANQGSEA come from the germline V gene. CDR3 size: 13 residues. The CDR3 is CSVGGANTDTQYF.